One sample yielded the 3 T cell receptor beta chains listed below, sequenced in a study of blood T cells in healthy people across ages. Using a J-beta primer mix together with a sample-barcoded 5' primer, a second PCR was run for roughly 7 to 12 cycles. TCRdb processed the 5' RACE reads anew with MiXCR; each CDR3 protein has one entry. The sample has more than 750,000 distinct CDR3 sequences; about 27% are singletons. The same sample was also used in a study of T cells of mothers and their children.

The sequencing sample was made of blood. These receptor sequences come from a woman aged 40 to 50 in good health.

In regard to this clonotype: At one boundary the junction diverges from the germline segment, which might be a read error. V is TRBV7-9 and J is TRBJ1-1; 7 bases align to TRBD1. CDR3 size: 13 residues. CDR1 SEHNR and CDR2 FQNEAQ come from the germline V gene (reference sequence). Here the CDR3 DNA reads TGTACCAGCAGCCCTAGACAGGGCACTGAAGCTTTCTTT. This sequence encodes CTSSPRQGTEAFF.

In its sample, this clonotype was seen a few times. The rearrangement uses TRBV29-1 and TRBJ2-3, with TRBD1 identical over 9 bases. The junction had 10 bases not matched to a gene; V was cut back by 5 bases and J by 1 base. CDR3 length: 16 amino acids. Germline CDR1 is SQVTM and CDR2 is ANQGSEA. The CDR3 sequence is CSVWHRGHGGTDTQYF. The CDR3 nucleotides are TGCAGCGTTTGGCACAGGGGGCACGGGGGCACAGATACGCAGTATTTT.

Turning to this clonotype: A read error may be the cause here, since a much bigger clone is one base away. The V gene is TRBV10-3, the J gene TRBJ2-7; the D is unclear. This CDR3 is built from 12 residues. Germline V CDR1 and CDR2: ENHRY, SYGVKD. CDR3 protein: CAISEEQYERYF. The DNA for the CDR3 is TGTGCCATCAGTGAAGAACAGTACGAGCGGTACTTC.